Included here is one T cell receptor beta chain sequence, with context. Measured with immunoSEQ multiplex PCR; TCRdb has only the in-frame clones, and not every one. The sample holds around 97,000 clones, roughly 96% seen once. These data come from a study of technical replicates of blood from a few donors. The CDR3 runs 15 residues. The junction had 5 bases not matched to a gene; V was cut back by 3 bases and J by 4 bases. Germline CDR1 is LNHDA and CDR2 is SQIVND (reference sequence). The sample comprised T cells isolated from PBMCs. This chain connects TRBV19 to TRBJ2-5, with 10 bases that match TRBD1. This clonotype was obtained from a human donor in good health. The CDR3 region has the DNA TGTGCCAGTAGTATTGGGACAGGGGTCGGAGAGACCCAGTACTTC. Translating gives CASSIGTGVGETQYF.